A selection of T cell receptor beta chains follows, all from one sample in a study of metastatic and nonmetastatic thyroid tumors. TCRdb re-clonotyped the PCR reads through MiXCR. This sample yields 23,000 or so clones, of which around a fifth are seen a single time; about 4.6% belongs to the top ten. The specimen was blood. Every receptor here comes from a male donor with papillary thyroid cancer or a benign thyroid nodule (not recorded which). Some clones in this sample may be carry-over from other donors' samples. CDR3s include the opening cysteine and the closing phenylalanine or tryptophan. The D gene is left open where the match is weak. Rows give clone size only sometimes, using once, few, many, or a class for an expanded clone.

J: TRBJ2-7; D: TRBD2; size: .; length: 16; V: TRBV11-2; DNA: TGTGCCAGCAGCTTGAGGACACTAGCGGGAGTCTACGAGCAGTACTTC; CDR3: CASSLRTLAGVYEQYF
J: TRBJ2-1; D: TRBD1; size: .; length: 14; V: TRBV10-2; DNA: TGCGCCAGCAGTGAGGGGACAGGGGGTACTGAGCAGTTCTTC; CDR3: CASSEGTGGTEQFF
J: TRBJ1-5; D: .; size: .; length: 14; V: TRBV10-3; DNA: TGTGCCATCAGTAAAGCAGGGGTTAATCATCCTCAGCATTTT; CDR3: CAISKAGVNHPQHF
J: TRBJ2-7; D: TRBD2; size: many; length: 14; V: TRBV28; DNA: TGTGCCAGCATCTCGGGACTAGCGGGAAGCGAGCAGTACTTC; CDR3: CASISGLAGSEQYF
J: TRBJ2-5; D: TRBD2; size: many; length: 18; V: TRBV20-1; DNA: TGCAGTGCTAGAGACCCTAGCGGGAGAATCGTTTGGGGGGAGACCCAGTACTTC; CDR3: CSARDPSGRIVWGETQYF
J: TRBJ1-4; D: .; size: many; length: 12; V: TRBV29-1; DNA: TGCAGCGTTGAATCGACAGAGGAAAAACTGTTTTTT; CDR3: CSVESTEEKLFF
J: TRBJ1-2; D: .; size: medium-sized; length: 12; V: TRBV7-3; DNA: TGTGCCAGCTCGATAGGGGTCTATGGCTACACCTTC; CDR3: CASSIGVYGYTF
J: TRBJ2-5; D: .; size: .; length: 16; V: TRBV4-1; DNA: TGCGCCAGCAGCCAAGGTATCCTGGGAGTCGGGGAGACCCAGTACTTC; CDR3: CASSQGILGVGETQYF
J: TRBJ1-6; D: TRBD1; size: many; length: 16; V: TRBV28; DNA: TGTGCCAGCAGTTCACGCCAGGGGGTGTTTAATTCACCCCTCCACTTT; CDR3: CASSSRQGVFNSPLHF
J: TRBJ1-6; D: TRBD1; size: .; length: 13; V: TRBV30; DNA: TGTGCCTACGCGGGACAGTTCAATTCACCCCTCCACTTT; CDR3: CAYAGQFNSPLHF
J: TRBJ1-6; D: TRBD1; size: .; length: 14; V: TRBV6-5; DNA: TGTGCCAGCAGTCTTACAGGGGGAAATTCACCCCTCCACTTT; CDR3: CASSLTGGNSPLHF
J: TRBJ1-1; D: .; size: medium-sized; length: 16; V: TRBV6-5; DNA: TGTGCCAGCAGTTACGGTGAAGAGGGCCTGAACACTGAAGCTTTCTTT; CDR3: CASSYGEEGLNTEAFF
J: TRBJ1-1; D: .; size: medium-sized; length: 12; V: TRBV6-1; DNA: TGTGCCAGCAGTGAGTGGGGGCGTGGAGCTTTCTTT; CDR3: CASSEWGRGAFF
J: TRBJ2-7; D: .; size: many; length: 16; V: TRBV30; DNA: TGTGCCTGGAGCCTAAGACGTGGACCCCGTTCCTACGAGCAGTACTTC; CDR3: CAWSLRRGPRSYEQYF
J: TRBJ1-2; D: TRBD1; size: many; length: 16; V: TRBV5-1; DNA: TGCGCCAGCAGCGACAGAACGGACAGGGCGGGAGATGGCTACACCTTC; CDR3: CASSDRTDRAGDGYTF
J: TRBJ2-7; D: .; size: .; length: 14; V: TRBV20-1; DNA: TGCAGTGCTCCCGGTGACAGGAGCTCCTACGAGCAGTACTTC; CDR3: CSAPGDRSSYEQYF
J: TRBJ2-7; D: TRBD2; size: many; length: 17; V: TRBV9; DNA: TGTGCCAGCAGCTCTAGCCCGGGACTAGCGGGAGAGGATGAGCAGTACTTC; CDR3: CASSSSPGLAGEDEQYF
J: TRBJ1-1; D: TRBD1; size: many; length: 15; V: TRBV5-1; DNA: TGCGCCAGCAGATCCGGGACAGGGTTTTACACTGAAGCTTTCTTT; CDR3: CASRSGTGFYTEAFF
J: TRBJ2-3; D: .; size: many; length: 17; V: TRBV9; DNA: TGTGCCAGCAGCCTCGAAGGCGGACTTCTAATCACAGATACGCAGTATTTT; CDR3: CASSLEGGLLITDTQYF
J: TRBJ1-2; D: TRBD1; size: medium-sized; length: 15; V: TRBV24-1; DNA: TGTGCCACCAGTGACCCCGGAGGACAGGCTAATGGCTACACCTTC; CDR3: CATSDPGGQANGYTF
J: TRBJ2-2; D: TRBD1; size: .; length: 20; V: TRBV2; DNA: TGTGCCAGCAGTGAATTAGGGACAGGGGCTCCTCACGGTTATACCGGGGAGCTGTTTTTT; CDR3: CASSELGTGAPHGYTGELFF
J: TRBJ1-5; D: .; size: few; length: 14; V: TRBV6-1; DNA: TGTGCCAGCAGTTCAGCCGGGGGCAATCAGCCCCAGCATTTT; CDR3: CASSSAGGNQPQHF
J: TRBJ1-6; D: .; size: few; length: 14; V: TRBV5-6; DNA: TGTGCCAGTCGTGTCCGTGACCGACCATCACCCCTCCACTTT; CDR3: CASRVRDRPSPLHF
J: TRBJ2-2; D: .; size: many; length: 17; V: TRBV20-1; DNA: TGCAGTGCTAGACAGCCCTTCGGCGACCGACCCACCGGGGAGCTGTTTTTT; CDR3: CSARQPFGDRPTGELFF
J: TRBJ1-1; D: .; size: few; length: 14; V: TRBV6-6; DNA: TGTGCCAGCAGTTACCCTAGGGCGAACACTGAAGCTTTCTTC; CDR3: CASSYPRANTEAFF
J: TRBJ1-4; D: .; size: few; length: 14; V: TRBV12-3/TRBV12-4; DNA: TGTGCCAGCAGCCCGGGAGCGTGGAGCGAAAAACTGTTTTTT; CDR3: CASSPGAWSEKLFF
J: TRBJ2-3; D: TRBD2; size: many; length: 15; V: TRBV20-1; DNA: TGCAGTGCTCGAGGACTAGCGGGGGTCACAGATACGCAGTATTTT; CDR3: CSARGLAGVTDTQYF
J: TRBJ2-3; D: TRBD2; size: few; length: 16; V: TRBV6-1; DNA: TGTGCCAGCAGTGAACTGGGGGACTATTTCACAGATACGCAGTATTTT; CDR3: CASSELGDYFTDTQYF
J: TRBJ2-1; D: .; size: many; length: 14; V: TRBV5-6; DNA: TGTGCCAGCAGCCCGGGACCCCTAATTGATGAGCAGTTCTTC; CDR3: CASSPGPLIDEQFF
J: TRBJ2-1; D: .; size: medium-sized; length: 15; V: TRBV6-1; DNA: TGTGCCAGCAGCGCGGCGTTATCCTCCTACAATGAGCAGTTCTTC; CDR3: CASSAALSSYNEQFF